The rows below give T cell receptor beta chains drawn from one sample of a study of shared clonotypes between healthy human individuals. The method was immunoSEQ multiplex PCR; TCRdb's version includes in-frame clones alone and lacks a portion of them. This table holds some 900,000 clones, approximately 80% found once. The sequencing sample was made of memory CD4+ T cells sorted from blood. The receptors shown here come from a man between 18 and 35 years old in good health. The CDR3 runs from the conserved cysteine through the conserved F or W. A D gene is named only where the DNA matches it firmly. Size is omitted from some rows. Given values are once, few, many or a class for expanded clones.

d_gene | abundance | j_gene | v_gene | CDR3nt | CDR3aa
- | - | TRBJ2-5 | TRBV9 | TGTGCCAGCAGCGTAGCTACTGGGGCGGGACAAGAGACCCAGTACTTC | CASSVATGAGQETQYF
- | once | TRBJ1-3 | TRBV5-1 | TGCGCCAGCAGCGCCCTAAGTGCAGGAAACACCATATATTTT | CASSALSAGNTIYF
TRBD1 | - | TRBJ1-4 | TRBV18 | TGTGCCAGCTCACAGGAGCAGGGGGCAACTAATGAAAAACTGTTTTTT | CASSQEQGATNEKLFF
- | - | TRBJ2-1 | TRBV2 | TGTGCCAGCAGTGCTTTACAAGTTGGAAACAATGAGCAGTTCTTC | CASSALQVGNNEQFF
- | - | TRBJ2-7 | TRBV11-2 | TGTGCCAGCAGCTTAAACGAACCCGCCGAGCAGTACTTC | CASSLNEPAEQYF
- | - | TRBJ1-2 | TRBV5-8 | TGTGCCAGCAGCTTGTCGGTAAACTATGGCTACACCTTC | CASSLSVNYGYTF
- | - | TRBJ1-6 | TRBV9 | TGTGCCAGCAGCCTCCTCGGGGGGACCCTCCACTTT | CASSLLGGTLHF
TRBD1 | - | TRBJ1-3 | TRBV7-9 | TGTGCCAGCAGCGTGACAGGGGGAAACACCATATATTTT | CASSVTGGNTIYF
- | - | TRBJ1-1 | TRBV28 | TGTGCCAGCAACGTGGGCAGCATGAACACTGAAGCTTTCTTT | CASNVGSMNTEAFF
- | - | TRBJ1-6 | TRBV7-2 | TGTGCCAGCAGCTTACAGGGGTATAATTCACCCCTCCACTTT | CASSLQGYNSPLHF
- | - | TRBJ2-5 | TRBV11-2 | TGTGCCAGCAGCTTAGTAGGTTGGCAGACCCAGTACTTC | CASSLVGWQTQYF
- | - | TRBJ1-1 | TRBV5-1 | TGCGCCAGCAGCTGGGCAGGGAGGGACACTGAAGCTTTCTTT | CASSWAGRDTEAFF
- | - | TRBJ1-6 | TRBV28 | TGTGCCAGCAGTTCCCCAGGGTCACCCCTCCACTTT | CASSSPGSPLHF
TRBD2 | - | TRBJ2-2 | TRBV27 | TGTGCCAGCAGTATCCGAGTAGCGGGAGGTTCCGGGGAGCTGTTTTTT | CASSIRVAGGSGELFF
- | - | TRBJ2-5 | TRBV30 | TGTGCCTGGGGCATAGAAGAGACCCAGTACTTC | CAWGIEETQYF
- | - | TRBJ2-2 | TRBV7-9 | TGTGCCAGCAGCTTACTAGATACGAACACCGGGGAGCTGTTTTTT | CASSLLDTNTGELFF
- | - | TRBJ1-1 | TRBV5-1 | TGCGCCAGCAGCAGGGACCGGGCGCGCACTGAAGCTTTCTTT | CASSRDRARTEAFF
- | - | TRBJ1-4 | TRBV7-6 | TGTGCCAGCAGTCTAGAAGGGTTTAATGAAAAACTGTTTTTT | CASSLEGFNEKLFF
- | - | TRBJ2-7 | TRBV19 | TGTGCCAGTAGTGGGCGTGTTGGGGAGCAGTACTTC | CASSGRVGEQYF
- | - | TRBJ1-3 | TRBV28 | TGTGCCAGCAGCACCCTAGGGGGGGGAAACACCATATATTTT | CASSTLGGGNTIYF
- | - | TRBJ1-2 | TRBV10-1 | TGCGCCAGCAGTGGAAAGACCTATGGCTACACCTTC | CASSGKTYGYTF
TRBD2 | - | TRBJ2-3 | TRBV7-9 | TGTGCCAGCAGCCCCGCCGGGGGAGGGTGGGATACGCAGTATTTT | CASSPAGGGWDTQYF
- | - | TRBJ2-7 | TRBV7-8 | TGTGCCAGCAGCTTCGACGAGGGGATGGTAGCAGTTAACTACGAGCAGTACTTC | CASSFDEGMVAVNYEQYF
TRBD1 | - | TRBJ1-1 | TRBV6-1 | TGTGCCAGCAGTGAACAGGGGGCCGGACAAGCTTTCTTT | CASSEQGAGQAFF
- | - | TRBJ2-7 | TRBV28 | TGTGCCAGCAGATCCCACAGGGAAACGTGGGTCCCCTACGAGCAGTACTTC | CASRSHRETWVPYEQYF